In this sample, the clone carrying this T cell receptor (beta chain) turned up a few times. The data originate from a study of human T cells and chemical hapten exposure. A single record per CDR3 protein comes from TCRdb applying MiXCR to the RACE reads. The sample lists 180,000 or so distinct CDR3 sequences, about 14% seen once, with 1.5% to 2% in the top ten. Stated time point: patch test 1, 2 weeks after DPC sensitization. The treatment denotes: therapeutic diphenylcyclopropenone sensitization with weekly scalp DPC. This material consisted of whole blood, taken in connection with sensitization to the hapten diphenylcyclopropenone (DPC). The clonotype was recovered from a woman under 40 with alopecia areata. Some clones in this sample may be carry-over from other donors' samples.

CDR3 sequence: CASRGRSDEQYF. The CDR3 DNA follows: TGCGCCAGCCGGGGGCGATCCGACGAGCAGTACTTC. This chain connects TRBV5-1 to TRBJ2-7; the D gene could be TRBD1 or TRBD2 (6 bases each). This CDR3 spans 12 amino acids. The V end was cut by 7 bases, the J end by 5 bases, with 13 bases between. Germline-derived CDR1 and CDR2 are SGHRS and YFSETQ.